One sample yielded the 20 T cell receptor beta chains listed below, sequenced in a study of OX40 agonist ivuxolimab in advanced cancers. The data were produced by immunoSEQ multiplex PCR, yet TCRdb's version contains in-frame clones alone and is incomplete. Of around 130,000 clones listed, just over 90% are singletons. The sequenced sample was CD4+ or CD8+ T cells sorted from blood, obtained in a trial of the OX40 agonist ivuxolimab. All receptors derive from an adult with an advanced solid tumor such as melanoma, head and neck, liver or kidney cancer.

The V and J genes are TRBV19 and TRBJ2-1; 8 bases match TRBD1. CDR3 length: 15 residues. Germline assignment: CDR1 LNHDA and CDR2 SQIVND (reference sequence). J lost 4 bases, V lost 5 bases, and 7 bases had no gene match. CDR3 protein: CASSLRQGLYNEQFF. CDR3 in DNA: TGTGCCAGTAGTCTCCGACAGGGGTTGTACAATGAGCAGTTCTTC.

CDR3 amino acids: CASSRQGNQPQHF. The DNA for the CDR3 is TGTGCCAGCAGCCGGCAGGGGAATCAGCCCCAGCATTTT. This chain joins TRBV14 and TRBJ1-5, with D possibly TRBD1 on 6 matching bases. V lost 4 bases, J lost 4 bases, and 8 bases lay in between. Germline-derived CDR1 and CDR2 are SGHDN and FVKESK. This CDR3 spans 13 amino acids.

Only one count was recorded for this clone. This chain uses TRBV6-5 with TRBJ2-7; 7 nucleotides align to TRBD1. The CDR3 spans 16 residues. Germline V lookup: CDR1 MNHEY, CDR2 SVGAGI. J gave up 1 base and V 2 bases, and 8 bases lay outside the gene matches. CDR3 sequence: CASSYLRTGSSYEQYF. The CDR3 DNA reads as TGTGCCAGCAGTTACCTAAGGACAGGTTCTTCCTACGAGCAGTACTTC.

The chain combines TRBV6-6 with TRBJ1-1, with D possibly matching TRBD1 (5 bases). This CDR3 is 14 amino acids long. Germline V gene lookup returns CDR1 MNHNY and CDR2 SVGAGI (reference sequence). Trimming removed 3 bases at V and 5 bases at J, with 13 bases between. The CDR3 sequence is CASSYKSRGTEAFF. As DNA, the CDR3 is TGTGCCAGCAGTTATAAATCCCGGGGGACTGAAGCTTTCTTT.

The J gene is TRBJ1-2, the V gene TRBV2, with D possibly matching TRBD1 (5 bases). Germline CDR1 SNHLY, CDR2 FYNNEI. This CDR3 contains 13 residues. Trimming pared 6 bases from V and 2 bases from J, leaving 10 bases between. In nucleotides, the CDR3 is TGTGCCAGCAGAAGACAGAAGAACTATGGCTACACCTTC. It yields the protein CASRRQKNYGYTF.

This chain connects TRBV2 to TRBJ2-1; D possibly matches TRBD1 or TRBD2 (5 bases each). CDR3 length: 13 residues. The V end lost 10 bases, the J end lost 0 bases, and 10 bases lay between the germline ends. CDR1 is SNHLY, CDR2 FYNNEI, per germline. CDR3 DNA: TGTGCCACGGCAGGGAGCTCCTACAATGAGCAGTTCTTC. Translated, it gives CATAGSSYNEQFF.

As DNA, the CDR3 is TGTGCCAGCAGTGAGAGCTACAATGAGCAGTTCTTC. It yields the protein CASSESYNEQFF. The chain combines TRBV6-1 with TRBJ2-1; no clear D. Trimming left V 3 bases short and J 3 bases short, with 3 bases between. CDR3 length equals 12 residues. Germline CDR1 and CDR2: MNHNS and SASEGT.

V usage is TRBV7-7 and J usage is TRBJ2-1; no clear D gene. The CDR3 length is 15 residues. Per the germline V gene, CDR1 is SSHAT and CDR2 is FNYEAQ (reference sequence). V lost 5 bases to trimming and J lost 9 bases, with 20 bases between them. CDR3 in DNA: TGTGCCAGCAGCCTATCCTTTCTCCCCTCCAGTGAGCAGTTCTTC. Translation: CASSLSFLPSSEQFF.

This chain links TRBV1 with TRBJ1-2. TRBV1 is noted as a pseudogene. The CDR3 consists of 12 residues. The CDR3 bases are TGCACCAGCAGCCGACCGCGGCATGGCTACACCTTC. Its protein product is CTSSRPRHGYTF.

The chain joins TRBV7-3 to TRBJ2-5; 11 positions agree with TRBD1. V dropped 5 bases and J dropped 5; count of bases not matched to a gene: 10. The germline V gene encodes CDR1 SGHTA and CDR2 FQGTGA. The CDR3 spans 16 residues. CDR3 in DNA: TGTGCCAGCAGCCCCCGGGGACAGGGGGTTTTCGAGACCCAGTACTTC. It specifies CASSPRGQGVFETQYF.

Regarding this clone: No DNA is shown, since the ends of the CDR3 on it are uncertain; the CDR3 is the one TCRdb lists. The chain carries TRBV5-6 and TRBJ2-7; the table's D gene call, TRBD1, was not cross checked with the DNA. From germline, CDR1 is SGHDT and CDR2 YYEEEE. The CDR3 comprises 12 residues, both ends counted. CDR3 residues: CASSWARGSSVF.

This chain uses TRBV7-8 with TRBJ2-5; 14 bases align to TRBD2. With 0 bases clipped from V and 5 bases from J, the junction kept 2 bases outside the gene matches. The CDR3 loop spans 16 amino acids. Germline CDR1 and CDR2: SGHVS and FQNEAQ. The DNA for the CDR3 is TGTGCCAGCAGCTTAGCCGGGACTAGCGGGAGTGAGACCCAGTACTTC. It translates to CASSLAGTSGSETQYF.

This chain links TRBV28 with TRBJ2-5; D tentatively reads TRBD1 or TRBD2 (7 bases each). The J call may not be correct, given that the DNA end is closer to TRBJ2-7. This CDR3 comprises 13 residues. Germline V gene data show CDR1 as MDHEN and CDR2 as SYDVKM. CDR3 DNA sequence: TGTGCCAGCAGCCTCACAGGGGAGGGCGAGCAGTACTTC. Translation gives CASSLTGEGEQYF.

This clone has only a few counts. CDR3 nucleotides: TGTGCCAGCAGCCCCGGGGGAGGGGCAGGGAAGGCCAACGTCCTGACTTTC. It codes for CASSPGGGAGKANVLTF. This rearrangement joins TRBV9 to TRBJ2-6; 7 positions agree with TRBD2. V was clipped by 4 bases and J by 6 bases; unmatched bases: 13. The CDR3 is 17 residues long. Germline CDR1 is SGDLS and CDR2 is YYNGEE. Full variable domain (missing parts from reference TRBV9 and TRBJ2-6): DSGVTQTPKHLITATGQRVTLRCSPRSGDLSVYWYQQSLDQGLQFLIQYYNGEERAKGNILERFSAQQFPDLHSELNLSSLELGDSALYFCASSPGGGAGKANVLTFGAGSRLTVL.

The chain combines TRBV30 with TRBJ2-3; D is perhaps TRBD2 (6 bases). CDR3 length: 16 amino acids. The ends were cut back, 0 bases at V and 0 bases at J, with 13 bases in the middle. Germline CDR1 reads GTSNPN; CDR2 reads SVGIG (reference sequence). In nucleotides, the CDR3 is TGTGCCTGGAGTGTACTAGGTGGGGGGAGCACAGATACGCAGTATTTT. Translation gives CAWSVLGGGSTDTQYF. The variable domain in full, with the rest retrieved from reference TRBV30 and TRBJ2-3, is SQTIHQWPATLVQPVGSPLSLECTVEGTSNPNLYWYRQAAGRGLQLLFYSVGIGQISSEVPQNLSASRPQDRQFILSSKKLLLSDSGFYLCAWSVLGGGSTDTQYFGPGTRLTVL.

J is TRBJ2-6 and V is TRBV4-1, with TRBD2 as a possible D gene (6 bases). Germline CDR1 and CDR2: MGHRA and YSYEKL. The CDR3 is 20 amino acids. Trimming took 0 bases from V and 0 from J, leaving 18 bases between them. This chain's CDR3 is CASSQDFWGGTGSGANVLTF. CDR3 coding DNA: TGCGCCAGCAGCCAAGATTTTTGGGGCGGGACCGGCTCTGGGGCCAACGTCCTGACTTTC.

This chain connects TRBV5-1 to TRBJ1-1, with D perhaps TRBD1 (5 bases). Trimming cost V 0 bases and J 5 bases, with 8 bases left between them. The CDR3 has 13 amino acids. Germline V lookup: CDR1 SGHRS, CDR2 YFSETQ. This chain's CDR3 is CASSLEGVTEAFF. In DNA, the CDR3 is TGCGCCAGCAGCTTGGAAGGGGTGACTGAAGCTTTCTTT.

V usage is TRBV9 and J usage is TRBJ2-2; maybe TRBD1 (8 bases). This CDR3 spans 16 amino acids. Germline values: CDR1 SGDLS, CDR2 YYNGEE. V lost 3 bases and J lost 4, with 16 bases in between. CDR3 bases: TGTGCCAGCAGCGCTGACAGGGGCGGGGGCACCGGGGAGCTGTTTTTT. This sequence encodes CASSADRGGGTGELFF.

The J gene is TRBJ1-2, the V gene TRBV5-6; the match to TRBD1 covers 8 bases. The CDR3 consists of 13 residues. V lost 3 bases and J lost 8; bases outside the gene matches: 6. Looked up from germline, CDR1 is SGHDT and CDR2 is YYEEEE. CDR3 DNA: TGTGCCAGCAGCTCCCTGACAGGGGACGGCTACACCTTC. As protein: CASSSLTGDGYTF. The variable domain in full, with the rest retrieved from reference TRBV5-6 and TRBJ1-2, is DAGVTQSPTHLIKTRGQQVTLRCSPKSGHDTVSWYQQALGQGPQFIFQYYEEEERQRGNFPDRFSGHQFPNYSSELNVNALLLGDSALYLCASSSLTGDGYTFGSGTRLTVV.

This chain links TRBV11-3 with TRBJ2-7; 11 bases line up with TRBD2. J lost 6 bases, V lost 0 bases, and 4 bases had no gene match. The CDR3 has 15 amino acids. Germline lookup yields CDR1 SGHNT and CDR2 YENEEA. DNA for the CDR3: TGTGCCAGCAGCTTAGACGCTAGCGGGAGGCGCGAGCAGTACTTC. This gives the protein CASSLDASGRREQYF.